This TCR beta chain derives from a study of regulatory T cells in long-lasting Graves disease. As for this clonotype: The antigen remains unidentified.

Study-wide findings and caveats: The TCR repertoire of persistent Graves' patients was less diverse than that of newly diagnosed ones.

iRepertoire HTBI primers and Arm-PCR of CDR3 regions built TCR beta libraries. TCRdb fed the multiplex PCR reads into MiXCR, producing one record per CDR3 protein. Of about 540,000 distinct CDR3 sequences in the sample, less than 15% were seen once. The time point: newly diagnosed GD, antithyroid drugs for less than 3 months. RNA isolated from PBMCs was used to make the TCR library. Patients were enrolled at an endocrinology department in Xi'an, China. This sample also appeared in a second study, on T cells in Graves' hyperthyroidism and ophthalmopathy. That paper states: Diagnosis of hyperthyroidism was new in patients aged 18 to 65, and its duration was under 2 months.

Sequenced material: peripheral blood mononuclear cells (PBMCs), taken at new diagnosis, from a patient treated with antithyroid drugs. The origin of this receptor is a man aged 25-45 years with Graves disease.

This CDR3 is CASSQDLSGRYYEQYF. The DNA of the CDR3 is TGTGCCAGCAGCCAAGATCTAAGCGGGAGGTATTACGAGCAGTACTTC. V usage is TRBV4-2 and J usage is TRBJ2-7; 9 bases fit TRBD2. Germline assignment: CDR1 LGHNA and CDR2 YNFKEQ. J was trimmed by 4 bases and V by 0 bases; bases with no gene match: 7. CDR3 length equals 16 residues.